Presented here are 3 T cell receptor beta chains from one specimen sequenced in a study of cytomegalovirus exposure and HLA in healthy donors (dated by TCRdb to the late 2010s). The library was built by means of the immunoSEQ multiplex PCR assay. A mixture of 60 forward primers for TCR Vbeta segments and 13 reverse primers for TCR Jbeta segments was used in the multiplex PCR. The source is immuneACCESS, and TCRdb retained only in-frame sequences with V and J called. Part of the clones is not carried over; for the studies checked, unresolved V genes explain less than half of this, and the remainder is unexplained. The sample table shows about 200,000 clones, and about 74% are seen once. Around 16% of the sample is in the top ten clones. The sequenced sample was PBMCs. These receptor sequences come from a man between 40 and 49 years old in good health and CMV-seronegative.

This chain joins TRBV28 and TRBJ2-3; 14 bases align to TRBD2. The V gene's germline CDR1 is MDHEN and CDR2 SYDVKM. Trimming took 6 bases from V and 1 from J; bases not matched to a gene: 6. CDR3 length: 17 amino acids. CDR3 in DNA: TGTGCCAGCAGAACTCCGGGACTAGCGGGGGGCACAGATACGCAGTATTTT. Amino acid sequence: CASRTPGLAGGTDTQYF.

The chain is built from TRBV4-1 and TRBJ2-7, with 9 bases aligning to TRBD1. The length of the CDR3 is 16 residues. Germline loops: CDR1 MGHRA, CDR2 YSYEKL. V lost 4 bases, J lost 3 bases, and 10 bases stayed unmatched. CDR3 nucleotide sequence: TGCGCCAGCAGCCCCCTACCGGGACAGGGAATCTACGAGCAGTACTTC. It codes for CASSPLPGQGIYEQYF.

The V call is TRBV2, the J call TRBJ1-1; 10 positions agree with TRBD1. V dropped 6 bases and J dropped 6; count of bases not matched to a gene: 4. Germline-derived CDR1 and CDR2 are SNHLY and FYNNEI. This CDR3 contains 13 residues. The CDR3 sequence: CASRGTGVSEAFF. The CDR3 DNA reads as TGTGCCAGCAGGGGGACAGGGGTATCTGAAGCTTTCTTT.